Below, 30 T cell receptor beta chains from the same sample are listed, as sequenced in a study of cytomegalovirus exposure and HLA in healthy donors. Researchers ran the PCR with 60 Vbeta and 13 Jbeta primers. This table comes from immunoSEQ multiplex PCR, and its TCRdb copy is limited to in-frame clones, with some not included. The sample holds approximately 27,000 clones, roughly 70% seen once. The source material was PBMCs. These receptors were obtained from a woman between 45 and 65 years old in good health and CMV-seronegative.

CDR3 amino acids: CASSRDQGSGYTF. CDR3 coding DNA: TGTGCCAGCAGCCGAGACCAGGGAAGTGGCTACACCTTC. V usage is TRBV4-2 and J usage is TRBJ1-2, with a weak D call TRBD1 (5 bases). Trimming left V 4 bases short and J 7 bases short, with 13 bases between. The germline V gene encodes CDR1 LGHNA and CDR2 YNFKEQ. There are 13 residues in the CDR3.

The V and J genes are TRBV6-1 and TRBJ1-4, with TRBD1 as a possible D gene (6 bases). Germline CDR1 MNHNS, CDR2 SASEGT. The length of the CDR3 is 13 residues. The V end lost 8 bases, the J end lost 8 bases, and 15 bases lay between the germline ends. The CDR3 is CASLFARGEKLFF. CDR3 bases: TGTGCCAGCCTCTTCGCGAGGGGGGAAAAACTGTTTTTT.

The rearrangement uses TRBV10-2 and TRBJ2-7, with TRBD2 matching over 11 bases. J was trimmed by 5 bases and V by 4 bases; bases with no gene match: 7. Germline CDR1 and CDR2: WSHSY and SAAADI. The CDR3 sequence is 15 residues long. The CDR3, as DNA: TGCGCCAGCAGTGCTGTAGCGGGAGGGCCCCACGAGCAGTACTTC. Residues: CASSAVAGGPHEQYF.

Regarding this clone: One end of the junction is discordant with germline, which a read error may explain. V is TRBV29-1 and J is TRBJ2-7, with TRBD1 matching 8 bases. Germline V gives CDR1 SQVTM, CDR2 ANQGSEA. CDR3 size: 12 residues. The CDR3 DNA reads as TGCAGCGTTGAAGATCGGGTACAGGGGGTCCGTTTC. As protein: CSVEDRVQGVRF.

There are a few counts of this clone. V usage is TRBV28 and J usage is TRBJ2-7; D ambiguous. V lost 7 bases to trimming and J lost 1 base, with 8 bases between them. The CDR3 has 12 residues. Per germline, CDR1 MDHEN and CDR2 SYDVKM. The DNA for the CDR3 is TGTGCCAGCAATCACCGGTCCTACGAGCAGTACTTC. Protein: CASNHRSYEQYF.

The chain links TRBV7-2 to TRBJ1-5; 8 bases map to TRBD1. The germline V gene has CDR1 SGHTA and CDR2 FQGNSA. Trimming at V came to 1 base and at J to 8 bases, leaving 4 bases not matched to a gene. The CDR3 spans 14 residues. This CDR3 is CASSLGAGGEPQHF. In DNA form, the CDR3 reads TGTGCCAGCAGCTTAGGGGCAGGGGGCGAGCCCCAGCATTTT.

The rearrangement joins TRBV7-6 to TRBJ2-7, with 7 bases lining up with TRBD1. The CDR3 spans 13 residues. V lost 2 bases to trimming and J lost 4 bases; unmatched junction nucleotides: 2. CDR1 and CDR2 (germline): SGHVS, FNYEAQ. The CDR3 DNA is TGTGCCAGCAGCTTAACACAGGGGTACGAGCAGTACTTC. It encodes CASSLTQGYEQYF.

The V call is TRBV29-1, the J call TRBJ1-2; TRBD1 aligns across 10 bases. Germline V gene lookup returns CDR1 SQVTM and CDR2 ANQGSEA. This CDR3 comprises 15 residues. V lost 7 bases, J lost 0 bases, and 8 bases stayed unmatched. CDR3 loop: CSGQTGGDPNYGYTF. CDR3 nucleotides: TGCAGCGGCCAGACAGGGGGCGATCCTAACTATGGCTACACCTTC.

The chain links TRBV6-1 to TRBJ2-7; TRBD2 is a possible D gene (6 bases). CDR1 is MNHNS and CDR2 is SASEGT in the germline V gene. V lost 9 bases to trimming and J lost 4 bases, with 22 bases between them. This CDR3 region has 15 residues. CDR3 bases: TGTGCCAGTATCCGGAGCGGGCAGACACCTTACGAGCAGTACTTC. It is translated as CASIRSGQTPYEQYF.

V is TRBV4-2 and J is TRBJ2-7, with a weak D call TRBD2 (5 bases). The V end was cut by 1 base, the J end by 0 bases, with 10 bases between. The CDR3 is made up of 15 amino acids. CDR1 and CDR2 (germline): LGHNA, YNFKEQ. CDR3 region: CASSQVGGSSYEQYF. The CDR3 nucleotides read TGTGCCAGCAGCCAAGTAGGAGGCAGCTCCTACGAGCAGTACTTC.

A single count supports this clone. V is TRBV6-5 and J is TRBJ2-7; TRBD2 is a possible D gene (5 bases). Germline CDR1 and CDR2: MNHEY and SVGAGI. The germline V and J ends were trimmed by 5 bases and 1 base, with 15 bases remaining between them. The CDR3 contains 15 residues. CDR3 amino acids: CASSLDEGLSYEQYF. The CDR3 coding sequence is TGTGCCAGCAGTCTTGACGAGGGTTTGTCCTACGAGCAGTACTTC.

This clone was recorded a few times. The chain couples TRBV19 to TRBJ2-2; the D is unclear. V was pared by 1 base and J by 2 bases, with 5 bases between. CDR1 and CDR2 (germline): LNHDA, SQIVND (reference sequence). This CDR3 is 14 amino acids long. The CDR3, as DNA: TGTGCCAGTAGTATAGCTACCAACACCGGGGAGCTGTTTTTT. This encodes CASSIATNTGELFF.

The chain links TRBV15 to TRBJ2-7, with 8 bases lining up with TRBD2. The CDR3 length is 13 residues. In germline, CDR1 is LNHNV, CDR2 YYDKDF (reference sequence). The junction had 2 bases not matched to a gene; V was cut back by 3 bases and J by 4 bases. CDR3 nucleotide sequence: TGTGCCACCAGCAGGACTAGCGAATACGAGCAGTACTTC. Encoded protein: CATSRTSEYEQYF.

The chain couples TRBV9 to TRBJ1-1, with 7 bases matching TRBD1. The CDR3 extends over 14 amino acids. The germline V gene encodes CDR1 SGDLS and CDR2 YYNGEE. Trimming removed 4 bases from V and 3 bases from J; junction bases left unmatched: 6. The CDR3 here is CASSLRQGDTEAFF. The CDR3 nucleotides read TGTGCCAGCAGCCTTCGACAGGGCGACACTGAAGCTTTCTTT.

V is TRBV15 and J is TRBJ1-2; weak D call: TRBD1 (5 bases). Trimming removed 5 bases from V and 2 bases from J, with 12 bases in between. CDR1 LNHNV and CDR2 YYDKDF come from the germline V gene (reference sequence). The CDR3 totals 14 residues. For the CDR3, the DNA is TGTGCCACCAGCTCCGGGGGGACGAACTATGGCTACACCTTC. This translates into CATSSGGTNYGYTF.

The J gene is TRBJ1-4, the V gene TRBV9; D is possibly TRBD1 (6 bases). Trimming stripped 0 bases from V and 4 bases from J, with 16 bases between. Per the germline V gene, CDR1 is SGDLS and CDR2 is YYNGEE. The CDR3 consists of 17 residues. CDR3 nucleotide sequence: TGTGCCAGCAGCGTAGGGGGGGCCCGGGGGGTTAATGAAAAACTGTTTTTT. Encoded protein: CASSVGGARGVNEKLFF.

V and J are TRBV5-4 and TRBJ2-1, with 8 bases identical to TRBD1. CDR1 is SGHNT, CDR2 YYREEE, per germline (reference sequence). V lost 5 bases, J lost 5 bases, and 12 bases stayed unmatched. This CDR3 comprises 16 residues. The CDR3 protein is CASRTKQGVGHNEQFF. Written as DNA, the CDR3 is TGTGCCAGCAGAACTAAACAGGGGGTTGGTCACAATGAGCAGTTCTTC. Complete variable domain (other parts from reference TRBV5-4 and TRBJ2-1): ETGVTQSPTHLIKTRGQQVTLRCSSQSGHNTVSWYQQALGQGPQFIFQYYREEENGRGNFPPRFSGLQFPNYSSELNVNALELDDSALYLCASRTKQGVGHNEQFFGPGTRLTVL.

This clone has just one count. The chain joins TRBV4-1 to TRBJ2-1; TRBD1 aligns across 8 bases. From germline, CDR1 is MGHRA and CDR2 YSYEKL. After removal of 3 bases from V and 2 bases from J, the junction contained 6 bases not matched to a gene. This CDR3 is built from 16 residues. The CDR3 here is CASSQGQVQTYNEQFF. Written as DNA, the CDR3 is TGCGCCAGCAGCCAGGGACAGGTCCAGACCTACAATGAGCAGTTCTTC.

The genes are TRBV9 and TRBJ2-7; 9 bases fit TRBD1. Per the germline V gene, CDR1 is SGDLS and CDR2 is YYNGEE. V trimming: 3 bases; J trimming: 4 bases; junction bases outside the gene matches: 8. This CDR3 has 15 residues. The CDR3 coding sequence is TGTGCCAGCAGCGAGGGGGAACAGGGGGCTTACGAGCAGTACTTC. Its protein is CASSEGEQGAYEQYF.

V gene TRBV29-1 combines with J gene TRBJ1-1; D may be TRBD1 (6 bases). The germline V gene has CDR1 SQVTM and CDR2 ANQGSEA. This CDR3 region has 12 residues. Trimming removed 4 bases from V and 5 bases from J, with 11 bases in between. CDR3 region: CSVVSGDTEAFF. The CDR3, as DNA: TGCAGCGTTGTGTCAGGGGATACTGAAGCTTTCTTT. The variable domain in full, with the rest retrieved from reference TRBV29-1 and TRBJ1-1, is SAVISQKPSRDICQRGTSLTIQCQVDSQVTMMFWYRQQPGQSLTLIATANQGSEATYESGFVIDKFPISRPNLTFSTLTVSNMSPEDSSIYLCSVVSGDTEAFFGQGTRLTVV.

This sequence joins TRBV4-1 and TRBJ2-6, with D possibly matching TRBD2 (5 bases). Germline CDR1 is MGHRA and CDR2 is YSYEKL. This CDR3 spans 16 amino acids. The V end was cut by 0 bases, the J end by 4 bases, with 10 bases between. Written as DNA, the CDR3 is TGCGCCAGCAGCCAAGAACTAGGATCCGGGGCCAACGTCCTGACTTTC. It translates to CASSQELGSGANVLTF.

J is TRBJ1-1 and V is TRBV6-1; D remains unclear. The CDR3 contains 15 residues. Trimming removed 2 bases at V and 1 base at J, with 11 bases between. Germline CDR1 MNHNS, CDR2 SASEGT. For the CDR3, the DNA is TGTGCCAGCAGTGAAATGTCAGCGGGGAACACTGAAGCTTTCTTT. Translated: CASSEMSAGNTEAFF.

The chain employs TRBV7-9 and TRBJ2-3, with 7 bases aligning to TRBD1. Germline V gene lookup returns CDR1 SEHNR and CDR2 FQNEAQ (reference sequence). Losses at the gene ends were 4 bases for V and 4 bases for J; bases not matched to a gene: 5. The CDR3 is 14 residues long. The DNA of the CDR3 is TGTGCCAGCAGCTCCCGGACAGGTCCAGATACGCAGTATTTT. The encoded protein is CASSSRTGPDTQYF.

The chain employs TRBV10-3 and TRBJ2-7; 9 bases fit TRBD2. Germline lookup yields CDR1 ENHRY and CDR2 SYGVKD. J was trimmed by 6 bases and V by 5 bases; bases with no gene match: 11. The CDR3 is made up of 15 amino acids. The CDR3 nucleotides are TGTGCCATCAGTATAGCGGGAGAGGGGTTACGCGAGCAGTACTTC. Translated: CAISIAGEGLREQYF.

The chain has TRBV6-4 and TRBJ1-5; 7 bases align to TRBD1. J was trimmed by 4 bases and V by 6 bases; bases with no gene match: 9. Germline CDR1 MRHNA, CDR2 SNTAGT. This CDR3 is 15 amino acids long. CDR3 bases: TGTGCCAGCAGGGGACAGAAACAACAAAATCAGCCCCAGCATTTT. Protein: CASRGQKQQNQPQHF.

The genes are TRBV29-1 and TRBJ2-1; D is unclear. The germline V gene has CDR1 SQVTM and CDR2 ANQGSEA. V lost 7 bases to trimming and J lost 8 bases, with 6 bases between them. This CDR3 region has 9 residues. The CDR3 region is CSAGDEQFF. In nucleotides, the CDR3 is TGCAGCGCAGGCGATGAGCAGTTCTTC.

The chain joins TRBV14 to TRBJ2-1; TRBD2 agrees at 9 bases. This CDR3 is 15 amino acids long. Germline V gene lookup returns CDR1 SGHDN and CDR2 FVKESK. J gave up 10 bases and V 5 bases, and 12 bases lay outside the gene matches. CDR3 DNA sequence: TGTGCCAGCAGCGTGCGGGGGGGCCTAAGTATCGAGCAGTTCTTC. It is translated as CASSVRGGLSIEQFF.

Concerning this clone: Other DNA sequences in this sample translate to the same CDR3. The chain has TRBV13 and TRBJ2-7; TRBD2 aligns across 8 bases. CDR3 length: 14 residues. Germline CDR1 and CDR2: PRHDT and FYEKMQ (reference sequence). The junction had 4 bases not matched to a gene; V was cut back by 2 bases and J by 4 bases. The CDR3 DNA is TGTGCCAGCAGCTTACCGGGAGGGTCTTACGAGCAGTACTTC. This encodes CASSLPGGSYEQYF. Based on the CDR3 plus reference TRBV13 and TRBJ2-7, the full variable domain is AAGVIQSPRHLIKEKRETATLKCYPIPRHDTVYWYQQGPGQDPQFLISFYEKMQSDKGSIPDRFSAQQFSDYHSELNMSSLELGDSALYFCASSLPGGSYEQYFGPGTRLTVT.

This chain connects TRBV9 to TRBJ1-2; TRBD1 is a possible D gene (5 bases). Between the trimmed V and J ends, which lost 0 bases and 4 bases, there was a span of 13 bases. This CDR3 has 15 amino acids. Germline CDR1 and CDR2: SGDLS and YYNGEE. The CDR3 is CASSVAVQATYGYTF. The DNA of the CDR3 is TGTGCCAGCAGCGTAGCGGTACAGGCGACCTATGGCTACACCTTC.

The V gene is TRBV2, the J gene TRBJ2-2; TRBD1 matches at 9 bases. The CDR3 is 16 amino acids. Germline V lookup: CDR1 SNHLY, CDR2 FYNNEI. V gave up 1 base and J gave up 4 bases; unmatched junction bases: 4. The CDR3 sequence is CASSEVRTGVTGELFF. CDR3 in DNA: TGTGCCAGCAGTGAAGTCCGGACAGGGGTCACCGGGGAGCTGTTTTTT.